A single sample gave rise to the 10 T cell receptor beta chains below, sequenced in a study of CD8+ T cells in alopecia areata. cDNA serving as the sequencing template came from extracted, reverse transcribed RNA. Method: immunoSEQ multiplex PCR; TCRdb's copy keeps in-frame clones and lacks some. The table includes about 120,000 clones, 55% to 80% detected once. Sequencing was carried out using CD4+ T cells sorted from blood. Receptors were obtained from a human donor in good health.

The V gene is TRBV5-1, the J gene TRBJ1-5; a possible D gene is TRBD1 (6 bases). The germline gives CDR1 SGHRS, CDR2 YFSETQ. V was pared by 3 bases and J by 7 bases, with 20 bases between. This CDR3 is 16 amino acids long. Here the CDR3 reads CASSSDPGGGGQPQHF. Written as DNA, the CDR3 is TGCGCCAGCAGCTCGGACCCCGGGGGGGGCGGACAGCCCCAGCATTTT.

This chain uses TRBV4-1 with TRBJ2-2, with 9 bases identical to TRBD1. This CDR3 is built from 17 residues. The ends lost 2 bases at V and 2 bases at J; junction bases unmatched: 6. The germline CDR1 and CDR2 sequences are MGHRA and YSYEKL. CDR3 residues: CASSQLRTGANTGELFF. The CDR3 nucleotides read TGCGCCAGCAGCCAACTCAGGACAGGGGCTAACACCGGGGAGCTGTTTTTT.

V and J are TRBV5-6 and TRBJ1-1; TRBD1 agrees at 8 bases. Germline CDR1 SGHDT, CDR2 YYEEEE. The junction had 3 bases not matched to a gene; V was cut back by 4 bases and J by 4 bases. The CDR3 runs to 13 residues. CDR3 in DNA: TGTGCCAGCAGCGGACAGGGTCTCACTGAAGCTTTCTTT. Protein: CASSGQGLTEAFF.

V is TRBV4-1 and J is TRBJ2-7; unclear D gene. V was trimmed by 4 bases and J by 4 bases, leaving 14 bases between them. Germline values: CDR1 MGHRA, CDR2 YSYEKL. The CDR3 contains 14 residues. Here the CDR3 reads CASSRKPEEYEQYF. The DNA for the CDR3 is TGCGCCAGCAGCCGTAAGCCAGAGGAGTACGAGCAGTACTTC.

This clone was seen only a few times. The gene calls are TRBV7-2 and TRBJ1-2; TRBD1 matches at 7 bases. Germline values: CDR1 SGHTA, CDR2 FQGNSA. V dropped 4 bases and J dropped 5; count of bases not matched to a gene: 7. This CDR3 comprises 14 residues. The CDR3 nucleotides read TGTGCCAGCAGCTCGACAGGGTCGGTATATGGCTACACCTTC. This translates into CASSSTGSVYGYTF.

CDR3 sequence: CSVVLGEETQYF. In nucleotides, the CDR3 is TGCAGCGTTGTTCTCGGGGAAGAGACCCAGTACTTC. V gene TRBV29-1 combines with J gene TRBJ2-5; TRBD2 might be the D (5 bases). The CDR3 is 12 residues long. The ends were cut back, 4 bases at V and 3 bases at J, with 9 bases in the middle. Germline V gives CDR1 SQVTM, CDR2 ANQGSEA.

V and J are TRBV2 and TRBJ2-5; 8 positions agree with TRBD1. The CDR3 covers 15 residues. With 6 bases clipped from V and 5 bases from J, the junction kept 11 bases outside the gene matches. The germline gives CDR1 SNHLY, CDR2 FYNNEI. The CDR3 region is CASSRDRPAGETQYF. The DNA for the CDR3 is TGTGCCAGCAGCAGGGACAGGCCCGCCGGGGAGACCCAGTACTTC.

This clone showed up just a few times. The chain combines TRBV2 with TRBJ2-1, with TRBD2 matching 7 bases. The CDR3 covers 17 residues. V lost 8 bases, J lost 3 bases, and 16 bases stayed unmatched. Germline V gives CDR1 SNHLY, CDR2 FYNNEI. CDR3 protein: CASQVRGSSGFYNEQFF. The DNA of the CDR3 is TGTGCCAGCCAGGTTCGAGGGTCTAGCGGCTTCTACAATGAGCAGTTCTTC. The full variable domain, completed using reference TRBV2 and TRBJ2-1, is EPEVTQTPSHQVTQMGQEVILRCVPISNHLYFYWYRQILGQKVEFLVSFYNNEISEKSEIFDDQFSVERPDGSNFTLKIRSTKLEDSAMYFCASQVRGSSGFYNEQFFGPGTRLTVL.

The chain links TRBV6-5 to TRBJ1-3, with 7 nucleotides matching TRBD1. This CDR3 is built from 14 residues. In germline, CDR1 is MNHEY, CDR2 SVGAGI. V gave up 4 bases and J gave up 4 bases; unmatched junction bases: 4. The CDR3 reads CASSSTGKGNTIYF. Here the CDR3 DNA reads TGTGCCAGCAGTTCGACAGGGAAAGGAAACACCATATATTTT.

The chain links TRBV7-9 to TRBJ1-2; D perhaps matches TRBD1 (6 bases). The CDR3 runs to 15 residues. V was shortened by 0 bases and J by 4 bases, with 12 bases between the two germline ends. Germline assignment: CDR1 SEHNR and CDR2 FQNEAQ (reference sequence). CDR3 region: CASSLALKQGYGYTF. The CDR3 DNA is TGTGCCAGCAGCTTAGCGCTGAAACAGGGCTATGGCTACACCTTC.